These 10 T cell receptor beta chains share one sample of origin, sequenced in a study of cytomegalovirus exposure and HLA in healthy donors. 60 Vbeta and 13 Jbeta primers were used in PCR. TCRdb's copy holds only in-frame clones and misses some; the assay was immunoSEQ multiplex PCR. Of fewer than 350,000 clones in the sample, around 90% are singletons; the top ten hold roughly 2%. Sequencing was performed on PBMCs. Receptors originate from a woman between 18 and 30 years old in good health and CMV-seronegative.

The rearrangement links TRBV7-3 to TRBJ1-1; D gene uncertain. Trimming left V 8 bases short and J 5 bases short, with 15 bases between. Germline CDR1 is SGHTA and CDR2 is FQGTGA. This CDR3 spans 13 amino acids. Written as DNA, the CDR3 is TGTGCCAGCTCAAGAACCCACCTAACTGAAGCTTTCTTT. Protein product: CASSRTHLTEAFF.

The V call is TRBV9, the J call TRBJ2-3, with 12 bases that match TRBD2. The CDR3 runs to 14 residues. Germline CDR1 SGDLS, CDR2 YYNGEE. V lost 8 bases and J lost 4; bases outside the gene matches: 5. The CDR3 loop reads CASPSGGAPDTQYF. The CDR3, as DNA: TGTGCCAGTCCTAGCGGGGGGGCGCCAGATACGCAGTATTTT.

The CDR3 nucleotides are TGTGCCTGGGGGGGGAGAGGGGGCAAGGGCAATCAGCCCCAGCATTTT. Translated, it gives CAWGGRGGKGNQPQHF. This chain links TRBV30 with TRBJ1-5; 7 nucleotides align to TRBD1. V lost 5 bases and J lost 2; bases outside the gene matches: 12. This CDR3 has 16 residues. Germline V gene lookup returns CDR1 GTSNPN and CDR2 SVGIG (reference sequence).

The CDR3 coding sequence is TGTGCCAGCAGTGAACTCCAAGCTTTCTTT. It encodes CASSELQAFF. V usage is TRBV2 and J usage is TRBJ1-1; no firm D call. Germline loops: CDR1 SNHLY, CDR2 FYNNEI. The CDR3 sequence is 10 residues long. Trimming removed 2 bases from V and 9 bases from J, with 4 bases in between.

This rearrangement joins TRBV5-1 to TRBJ1-3; 7 bases fit TRBD1. Per the germline V gene, CDR1 is SGHRS and CDR2 is YFSETQ. This CDR3 spans 16 amino acids. Trimming cost V 0 bases and J 2 bases; bases outside gene matches: 5. This CDR3 is CASSLAPGTAGNTIYF. CDR3 in DNA: TGCGCCAGCAGCTTGGCCCCCGGGACAGCTGGAAACACCATATATTTT.

The chain couples TRBV5-1 to TRBJ2-7, with TRBD2 matching over 8 bases. Germline CDR1 is SGHRS and CDR2 is YFSETQ. The CDR3 contains 15 residues. The V and J ends lost 1 base and 6 bases, in that order; junction bases with no gene match: 9. CDR3 residues: CASSLLGGGLAEQYF. CDR3 bases: TGCGCCAGCAGCTTGCTCGGGGGGGGCCTTGCCGAGCAGTACTTC.

In regard to this clone: Distinct nucleotide sequences in the sample also encode this CDR3. The rearrangement joins TRBV5-4 to TRBJ2-7, with D maybe TRBD1 (6 bases). Trimming shortened V by 4 bases and J by 4 bases, and 9 bases separated the two germline ends. The CDR3 extends over 12 amino acids. Germline assignment: CDR1 SGHNT and CDR2 YYREEE (reference sequence). DNA for the CDR3: TGTGCCAGCAGCCTCGGACAGTACGAGCAGTACTTC. This codes for CASSLGQYEQYF.

The chain links TRBV27 to TRBJ1-1, with D uncertain. The germline CDR1 and CDR2 sequences are MNHEY and SMNVEV (reference sequence). V lost 2 bases, J lost 5 bases, and 9 bases lay in between. CDR3 length equals 13 residues. DNA of the CDR3: TGTGCCAGCAGTTTAGCGTTGTATACTGAAGCTTTCTTT. Protein product: CASSLALYTEAFF.

The chain has TRBV2 and TRBJ2-2, with D possibly matching TRBD2 (6 bases). V lost 3 bases to trimming and J lost 1 base, with 9 bases between them. The CDR3 consists of 15 residues. Germline V CDR1 and CDR2: SNHLY, FYNNEI. CDR3 amino acids: CASSDRRGNTGELFF. CDR3 coding DNA: TGTGCCAGCAGTGACCGGAGGGGGAACACCGGGGAGCTGTTTTTT.

The rearrangement joins TRBV6-1 to TRBJ1-1; TRBD1 is a possible D gene (5 bases). The CDR3 length is 15 residues. Germline values: CDR1 MNHNS, CDR2 SASEGT. Trimming pared 8 bases from V and 0 bases from J, leaving 16 bases between. CDR3 amino acids: CASAAMTAMNTEAFF. The CDR3, as DNA: TGTGCCAGCGCAGCTATGACAGCAATGAACACTGAAGCTTTCTTT.